The present entry profiles one T cell receptor beta chain with its context. This clonotype has just a few counts. The specificity of this receptor is unknown. No much larger clone exists at a distance of one base, and base qualities are not known. This sample was taken from a study of blood T cells in healthy people across ages (dated by TCRdb to the mid-2010s). Regarding the research as a whole: Template switching captured roughly one uniquely barcoded TCR beta cDNA molecule per two T cells in model experiments. Using deep sequencing normalized with unique cDNA molecular identifiers, the study measured how TCR beta repertoire diversity changes with age. Donors were grouped into four age groups: young (average 16 years), middle-aged (about 38), aged (approximately 58) and long-lived (approximately 78). The study analyzed two additional independent replicas of 1 million unique cDNA reads from the same blood draw for two donors, one aged 18 to 30 and one aged 80 or older. Donors of different ages were randomly distributed across sequencing lanes to avoid experimental bias. The paper as a whole reports these results and caveats: Estimates of total diversity based on one million sequenced T cells were regarded as lower bounds and as underestimates. Compared with the aged group, more naive CD4+ T cells, fewer expanded clones and increased TCR diversity were shown by the long-lived group, suggesting age selection. The CMV infection status of donors was not known, potentially confounding age-related changes in expanded clonotypes. As age increased, observed TCR beta diversity per million T cells dropped in a roughly linear way, and a significant reduction was already evident by age 40. Since profiling was done on bulk unsorted PBMCs, naive and antigen-experienced compartments could not be conclusively compared. Observed TCR beta diversity correlated strongly with the percentage of naive T cells measured by flow cytometry.

The trim is 4 bases for V and 10 bases for J, with a gap of 13 bases between the germline ends. CDR3 length: 12 amino acids, cysteine to phenylalanine. Just the 36-base CDR3 DNA is kept, in frame starting at base 1. The germline V gene provides CDR1 ENHRY and CDR2 SYGVKD. The library was prepared using 5' RACE. A second PCR of roughly 6 to 12 cycles was performed with a sample-barcoded 5' primer and a J-beta primer mix. A unique molecular identifier was introduced onto each TCR beta cDNA molecule by a template-switch 5' adaptor carrying 12 random nucleotides. Each sample yielded at least 3 million CDR3-containing paired-end reads. The Mint cDNA synthesis kit, primed by a TRBC-specific oligonucleotide, was used to synthesize first-strand cDNA from all RNA. Following uracil-DNA glycosylase treatment, all cDNA underwent a first 18-cycle PCR with the universal primers M1SS and BC2_uni_R. Under the source paper's analysis protocol: For normalization, 1 million high-quality reads were randomly selected from each sample, with every read carrying a distinct molecular identifier. Instead of being binned into consensus sequences, reads with shared molecular identifiers were discarded. CDR3 identification, clonotype clustering and error correction used MiTCR with a Q25 quality threshold and the strictest error-elimination algorithm. Lower-bound total TCR beta diversity was estimated with a nonparametric unseen species model using Euler transformation. TCRdb's own reprocessing of the public reads used fastp at Q25 and MiXCR and kept productive beta chains. Rows with a matching CDR3 protein are joined into one entry that keeps the most common DNA and genes. The V and J calls were not made by the authors but by TCRdb's processing. The sample yields some 1,800,000 distinct CDR3 sequences; approximately 39% were counted once. Under 25% of the sample comes from the top ten.

The approximately 39 donors, aged roughly 6 to 95 years, were systemically healthy Caucasian individuals from Russia. Around 9.9 milliliters of peripheral blood were collected from each donor into EDTA-treated Vacutainer tubes. Ficoll-Paque density-gradient centrifugation was used to isolate PBMCs, with at least 6.5 million obtained per sample. Total RNA was extracted from PBMCs with Trizol reagent, with at least 6 micrograms obtained per sample. Naive CD45RAhigh/CD27high T cell percentages were measured by flow cytometry on a PBMC aliquot from every donor. Sequenced material: blood. The V and J genes are TRBV10-3 and TRBJ1-2; the D gene is not confidently resolved. This sequence was found in a human donor in good health. The DNA reads as follows: TGTGCCATCAGTGTCGGGAAGATCGACTACACCTTC. This sequence encodes CAISVGKIDYTF.